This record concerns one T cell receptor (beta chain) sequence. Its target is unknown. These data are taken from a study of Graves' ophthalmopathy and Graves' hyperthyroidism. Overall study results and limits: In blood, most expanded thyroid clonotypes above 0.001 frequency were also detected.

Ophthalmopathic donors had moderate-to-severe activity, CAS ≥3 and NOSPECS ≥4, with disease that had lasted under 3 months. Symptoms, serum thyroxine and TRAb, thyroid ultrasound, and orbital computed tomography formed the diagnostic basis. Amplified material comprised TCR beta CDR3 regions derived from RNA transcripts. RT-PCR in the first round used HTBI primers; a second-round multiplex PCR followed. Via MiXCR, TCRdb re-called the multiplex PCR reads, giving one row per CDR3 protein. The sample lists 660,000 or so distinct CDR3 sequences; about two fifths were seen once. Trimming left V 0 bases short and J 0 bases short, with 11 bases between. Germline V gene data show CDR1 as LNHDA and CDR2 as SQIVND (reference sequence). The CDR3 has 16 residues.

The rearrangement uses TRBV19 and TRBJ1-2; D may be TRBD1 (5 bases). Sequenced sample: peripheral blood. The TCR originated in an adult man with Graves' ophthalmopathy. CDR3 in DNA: TGTGCCAGTAGTATAGACAGGGACTCAGCTAACTATGGCTACACCTTC. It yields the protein CASSIDRDSANYGYTF. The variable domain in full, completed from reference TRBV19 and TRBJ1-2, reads DGGITQSPKYLFRKEGQNVTLSCEQNLNHDAMYWYRQDPGQGLRLIYYSQIVNDFQKGDIAEGYSVSREKKESFPLTVTSAQKNPTAFYLCASSIDRDSANYGYTFGSGTRLTVV.